Below, one TCR beta chain is given with its context. Its cognate antigen is unknown. The data were obtained in a study of shared clonotypes between healthy human individuals. Overall study findings and caveats: Sample collection involved blood only; tissue repertoires are likely different.

The CDR3 consists of 14 residues. V dropped 3 bases and J dropped 0 bases, with 9 bases sitting between them. Germline CDR1 and CDR2: SGHRS and YFSETQ. Clones were read by immunoSEQ multiplex PCR, and TCRdb kept only the in-frame ones, dropping some. This repertoire shows around 440,000 clones, approximately 80% found once; its top ten account for more than 10%. This chain connects TRBV5-1 to TRBJ2-5; D is ambiguous. This receptor was taken from a woman aged 35 to 49 in good health. Some clones in this sample may be carry-over from other donors' samples. Material: PBMCs. The CDR3 spells CASSSRSHQETQYF. The CDR3 region has the DNA TGCGCCAGCAGCTCGCGGAGTCACCAAGAGACCCAGTACTTC.